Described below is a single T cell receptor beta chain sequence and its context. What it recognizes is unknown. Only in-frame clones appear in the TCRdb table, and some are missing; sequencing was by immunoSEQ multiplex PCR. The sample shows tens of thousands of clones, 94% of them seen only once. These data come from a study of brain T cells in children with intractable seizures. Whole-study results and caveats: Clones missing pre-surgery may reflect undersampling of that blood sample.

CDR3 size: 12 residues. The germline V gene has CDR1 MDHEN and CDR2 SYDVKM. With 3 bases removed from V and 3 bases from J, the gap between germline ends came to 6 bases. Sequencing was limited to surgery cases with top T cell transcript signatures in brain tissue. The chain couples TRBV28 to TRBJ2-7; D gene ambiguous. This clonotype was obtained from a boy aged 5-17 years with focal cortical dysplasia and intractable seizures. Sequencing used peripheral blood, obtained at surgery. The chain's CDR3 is CASSFGYYEQYF. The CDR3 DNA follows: TGTGCCAGCAGTTTTGGTTACTACGAGCAGTACTTC.